This is a list of T cell receptor beta chains from one sample in a study of regulatory T cells in long-lasting Graves disease. TCRdb fed the multiplex PCR reads into MiXCR, producing one record per CDR3 protein. Of 600,000 to 800,000 distinct CDR3 sequences in the sample, about 30% are singletons; the top ten hold roughly 41%. Specimen: peripheral blood mononuclear cells (PBMCs), collected when the disease was refractory, from a patient treated with antithyroid drugs. These receptors came from a female donor with Graves disease. Both conserved end residues are part of each CDR3. A D gene is named only where the DNA matches it firmly. Size is omitted from some rows. Given values are once, few, many or a class for expanded clones.

V,D,J,size,CDR3,DNA
TRBV6-1,TRBD1,TRBJ2-7,-,CASSMGQGPYEQYF,TGTGCCAGCTCTATGGGACAGGGCCCCTACGAGCAGTACTTC
TRBV6-2/TRBV6-3,-,TRBJ1-5,-,CASSYSGLSNQPQHF,TGTGCCAGCAGTTACTCTGGACTGAGCAATCAGCCCCAGCATTTT
TRBV12-3/TRBV12-4,-,TRBJ2-7,many,CASSPRLRAAYEQYF,TGTGCCAGCAGTCCCCGTCTTAGGGCTGCCTACGAGCAGTACTTC
TRBV6-1,-,TRBJ2-7,-,CASRVQGGYEQYF,TGTGCCAGCCGGGTACAAGGCGGCTACGAGCAGTACTTC
TRBV18,-,TRBJ1-5,-,CASSPRTEINQPQHF,TGTGCCAGCTCACCTCGGACTGAGATAAATCAGCCCCAGCATTTT
TRBV5-1,-,TRBJ1-6,few,CASSTASSYNSPLHF,TGCGCCAGCAGTACTGCTAGCTCCTATAATTCACCCCTCCACTTT
TRBV20-1,TRBD2,TRBJ2-5,-,CSARGLAGGEGETQYF,TGCAGTGCTAGAGGACTAGCGGGAGGGGAGGGAGAGACCCAGTACTTC
TRBV27,-,TRBJ1-6,-,CASSSPAGPNLRDSPLHF,TGTGCCAGCAGTTCGCCAGCCGGGCCAAACCTCCGGGATTCACCCCTCCACTTT
TRBV11-2,-,TRBJ1-2,-,CASSHTPRDGYTF,TGTGCCAGCAGCCACACCCCGAGGGACGGCTACACCTTC
TRBV12-3/TRBV12-4,-,TRBJ1-6,-,CASGRLGSALHF,TGTGCCAGCGGTCGGTTGGGTTCAGCCCTCCACTTT
TRBV25-1,-,TRBJ2-2,-,CASRGPGATGELFF,TGTGCCAGCAGGGGGCCAGGTGCCACCGGGGAGCTGTTTTTT
TRBV6-2/TRBV6-3,TRBD1,TRBJ1-4,few,CASSPGQGVTTNEKLFF,TGTGCCAGCAGTCCAGGACAGGGGGTAACAACTAATGAAAAACTGTTTTTT
TRBV28,TRBD2,TRBJ2-7,many,CASRGLAGTGEQYF,TGTGCCAGCAGAGGGCTAGCGGGAACAGGCGAGCAGTACTTC
TRBV19,-,TRBJ1-5,-,CASSIQPTGRGNQPQHF,TGTGCCAGTAGTATTCAACCAACAGGGAGAGGTAATCAGCCCCAGCATTTT
TRBV28,-,TRBJ1-2,many,CASSLQGRNYGYTF,TGTGCCAGCAGTTTACAGGGTCGTAACTATGGCTACACCTTC
TRBV10-3,-,TRBJ1-6,-,CAISENGGDYNSPLHF,TGTGCCATCAGTGAGAATGGGGGGGACTATAATTCACCCCTCCACTTT
TRBV2,-,TRBJ2-5,many,CASRGLSPQETQYF,TGTGCCAGCAGGGGCCTTTCGCCCCAAGAGACCCAGTACTTC
TRBV28,-,TRBJ1-2,many,CASTPFDYGYTF,TGTGCCAGCACTCCCTTTGACTATGGCTACACCTTC
TRBV6-1,-,TRBJ1-5,few,CASSKLDQPQHF,TGTGCCAGCAGTAAACTGGATCAGCCCCAGCATTTT
TRBV12-3/TRBV12-4,-,TRBJ1-6,-,CASSLAETRNSPLHF,TGTGCCAGCAGTTTAGCTGAGACACGTAATTCACCCCTCCACTTT
TRBV6-5,TRBD1,TRBJ1-1,-,CASSYGTGGADTEAFF,TGTGCCAGCAGTTACGGGACAGGGGGCGCGGACACTGAAGCTTTCTTT
TRBV12-5,TRBD1,TRBJ2-5,few,CASVYPGQWTQYF,TGTGCTAGTGTTTACCCGGGACAGTGGACCCAGTACTTC
TRBV2,TRBD1,TRBJ1-1,-,CANVEGAGGFVTEAFF,TGTGCCAACGTCGAGGGGGCAGGGGGCTTCGTCACTGAAGCTTTCTTT
TRBV5-1,TRBD2,TRBJ2-7,-,CASSFGLAGNVQYF,TGCGCCAGCAGCTTCGGACTAGCGGGAAATGTGCAGTACTTC
TRBV19,TRBD1,TRBJ1-2,-,CASSALNRGLGYGYTF,TGTGCCAGTAGTGCCCTTAACAGGGGGCTCGGCTATGGCTACACCTTC
TRBV20-1,TRBD1,TRBJ1-6,few,CSARDRQGVLNSPLHF,TGCAGTGCTAGAGATCGGCAGGGGGTATTGAATTCACCCCTCCACTTT
TRBV27,-,TRBJ2-7,few,CASSLQGYSYEQYF,TGTGCCAGCAGTTTACAGGGCTATTCCTACGAGCAGTACTTC
TRBV6-1,TRBD1,TRBJ1-1,many,CASRTGDTEAFF,TGTGCCAGCAGGACAGGGGACACTGAAGCTTTCTTT